This TCR beta chain derives from a study of blood T cell repertoires in COVID-19. The method was immunoSEQ multiplex PCR; TCRdb's version includes in-frame clones alone and lacks a portion of them. The table shows fewer than 200,000 clones, with around four fifths occurring only once. Germline-derived CDR1 and CDR2 are MNHEY and SMNVEV (reference sequence). The CDR3 runs to 14 residues. The ends were cut back, 6 bases at V and 7 bases at J, with 18 bases in the middle. The receptor was isolated from a woman between 50 and 59 years old in a cohort exposed to, infected with or recovered from COVID-19 (not recorded which). The rearrangement links TRBV27 to TRBJ1-1; D perhaps matches TRBD1 (6 bases). The sample was PBMCs or T cells enriched from blood (not recorded which). The CDR3 DNA reads TGTGCCAGCAGCACCCGGACAGAGAGCCATGAAGCTTTCTTT. It encodes CASSTRTESHEAFF.